These 20 T cell receptor beta chains originate from one sample sequenced in a study of CD8 T cells in ankylosing spondylitis. MiXCR, run by TCRdb on the 5' RACE reads, gives a single entry per CDR3 protein. The repertoire holds about 340,000 distinct CDR3 sequences, with less than 10% as singletons. Their antigens are not known. Study-level findings and limits: It appeared that ankylosing spondylitis blood was characterized by a TCR beta motif of several highly homologous variants.

Sequenced sample: blood, either unsorted or a sorted T cell fraction (not recorded which). The receptors here all came from a male donor with ankylosing spondylitis.

About this clonotype: A much larger clonotype is one base distant, so this may be a read error. The J gene is TRBJ2-7, the V gene TRBV5-1; D gene uncertain. The germline CDR1 and CDR2 sequences are SGHRS and YFSETQ. Trimming stripped 0 bases from V and 0 bases from J, with 13 bases between. The CDR3 consists of 16 residues. The CDR3 is CASSLDGISYSYEQYF. The DNA of the CDR3 is TGCGCCAGCAGCTTGGACGGAATCTCCTACTCCTACGAGCAGTACTTC.

This clonotype has a handful of counts. This rearrangement joins TRBV29-1 to TRBJ1-3, with 10 nucleotides matching TRBD1. Germline-derived CDR1 and CDR2 are SQVTM and ANQGSEA. V lost 3 bases to trimming and J lost 3 bases; unmatched junction nucleotides: 2. This CDR3 region has 14 residues. DNA for the CDR3: TGCAGCGTTGATGGGACAGGGGTTGGAAACACCATATATTTT. It encodes CSVDGTGVGNTIYF.

The chain joins TRBV7-3 to TRBJ2-5, with 7 bases identical to TRBD2. This CDR3 comprises 15 residues. Germline V gene sequence: CDR1 SGHTA, CDR2 FQGTGA. V lost 2 bases and J lost 5; bases outside the gene matches: 8. The CDR3 is CASSLGGTTGETQYF. Written as DNA, the CDR3 is TGTGCCAGCAGCTTAGGAGGGACTACTGGCGAGACCCAGTACTTC. Full variable domain (outside the CDR3, taken from reference TRBV7-3 and TRBJ2-5): GAGVSQTPSNKVTEKGKYVELRCDPISGHTALYWYRQSLGQGPEFLIYFQGTGAADDSGLPNDRFFAVRPEGSVSTLKIQRTERGDSAVYLCASSLGGTTGETQYFGPGTRLLVL.

The sample holds a few counts of this clonotype. This chain uses TRBV2 with TRBJ1-2; 8 bases are a match to TRBD1. The CDR3 is made up of 14 amino acids. With V trimmed by 6 bases and J by 7 bases, 10 bases remained unmatched. CDR1 SNHLY and CDR2 FYNNEI come from the germline V gene. The CDR3 sequence is CASRGQTGAAGYTF. The CDR3 DNA follows: TGTGCCAGCAGAGGCCAGACAGGGGCGGCTGGCTACACCTTC.

The CDR3 coding sequence is TGTGCCAGCAGTTTGGGGACTAGCGGGAGGGCGGTTGAGCAGTTCTTC. Translation gives CASSLGTSGRAVEQFF. The chain combines TRBV12-3 or TRBV12-4 with TRBJ2-1; 16 bases match TRBD2. There are 16 residues in the CDR3. V lost 3 bases and J lost 9; bases outside the gene matches: 5.

The chain employs TRBV6-1 and TRBJ2-5; a possible D gene is TRBD2 (6 bases). Germline CDR1 is MNHNS and CDR2 is SASEGT. V was cut by 6 bases and J by 2 bases, with 10 bases left in between. The CDR3 consists of 13 residues. In nucleotides, the CDR3 is TGTGCCAGCAGGGGACTGAAACAAGAGACCCAGTACTTC. Amino acid sequence: CASRGLKQETQYF.

The rearrangement uses TRBV12-3 or TRBV12-4 and TRBJ2-5; 10 bases are shared with TRBD2. The CDR3 is made up of 14 amino acids. The V gene end was trimmed by 7 bases and the J gene end by 2 bases; junction bases not matched to a gene: 4. CDR3 in DNA: TGTGCCAGCAACATAGCGGGGGGACAAGAGACCCAGTACTTC. This encodes CASNIAGGQETQYF.

There are many counts of this clonotype. The chain employs TRBV20-1 and TRBJ2-1; 8 bases are shared with TRBD2. This CDR3 comprises 14 residues. V gave up 1 base and J gave up 6 bases; unmatched junction bases: 5. Germline-derived CDR1 and CDR2 are DFQATT and SNEGSKA (reference sequence). The chain's CDR3 is CSARVGRASNEQFF. CDR3 nucleotide sequence: TGCAGTGCTAGAGTCGGGAGGGCCTCCAATGAGCAGTTCTTC.

The gene calls are TRBV7-2 and TRBJ2-5, with 9 positions matching TRBD1. Germline CDR1 is SGHTA and CDR2 is FQGNSA. The J segment lost 5 bases and the V segment lost 6 bases, leaving 7 bases of the junction unmatched. The CDR3 is 14 amino acids. The CDR3: CASSRTGVGETQYF. The CDR3 DNA sequence: TGTGCCAGCAGTCGGACAGGGGTAGGGGAGACCCAGTACTTC. Together with reference TRBV7-2 and TRBJ2-5, the CDR3 gives the full variable domain: GAGVSQSPSNKVTEKGKDVELRCDPISGHTALYWYRQSLGQGLEFLIYFQGNSAPDKSGLPSDRFSAERTGGSVSTLTIQRTQQEDSAVYLCASSRTGVGETQYFGPGTRLLVL.

This clonotype was counted ten times or more. V gene TRBV9 combines with J gene TRBJ2-3; D is uncertain. The CDR3 sequence is 17 residues long. The V and J ends lost 4 bases and 0 bases respectively, with 18 bases between them. Germline V gene lookup returns CDR1 SGDLS and CDR2 YYNGEE. CDR3 sequence: CASSPANSPPSTDTQYF. The CDR3 bases are TGTGCCAGCAGCCCAGCAAACAGTCCTCCTAGCACAGATACGCAGTATTTT.

This clonotype occurred a few times. A read error may produce the germline difference seen at one junction end. The chain joins TRBV11-2 to TRBJ2-7, with TRBD2 identical over 11 bases. The CDR3 is 14 amino acids. Germline-derived CDR1 and CDR2 are SGHAT and FQNNGV. The CDR3 region is CASRLAGGPSEQYF. The DNA for the CDR3 is TGTGCCAGCAGGTTAGCGGGAGGGCCGTCCGAGCAGTACTTC.

The rearrangement uses TRBV10-3 and TRBJ2-7, with TRBD1 matching over 11 bases. Germline values: CDR1 ENHRY, CDR2 SYGVKD. The V and J ends lost 6 bases and 3 bases, in that order; junction bases with no gene match: 4. This CDR3 has 14 amino acids. CDR3 nucleotides: TGTGCCATCAGGATGGGGACAGGGGGCTACGAGCAGTACTTC. This translates into CAIRMGTGGYEQYF.

Ten or more counts support this clonotype. The V call is TRBV10-3, the J call TRBJ2-1; D tentatively reads TRBD1 or TRBD2 (6 bases each). The CDR3 loop spans 16 amino acids. V was cut by 3 bases and J by 9 bases, with 21 bases left in between. Germline V CDR1 and CDR2: ENHRY, SYGVKD. Here the CDR3 DNA reads TGTGCCATCAGTGAACCCGGGGGTAGCGGAGGGGGTGAGCAGTTCTTC. Translation: CAISEPGGSGGGEQFF.

This chain joins TRBV7-3 and TRBJ2-1, with TRBD2 matching 10 bases. V lost 5 bases to trimming and J lost 8 bases; unmatched junction nucleotides: 12. There are 16 residues in the CDR3. Per germline, CDR1 SGHTA and CDR2 FQGTGA. The CDR3 loop reads CASSPRVASGSHEQFF. The CDR3 region has the DNA TGTGCCAGCAGCCCCCGCGTGGCTAGCGGGAGTCATGAGCAGTTCTTC.

To note about this clonotype: A much larger clone lies a single base off, so this may be a read error. The chain combines TRBV12-3 or TRBV12-4 with TRBJ2-3; no clear D gene. This CDR3 is built from 14 residues. The CDR3 DNA reads as TGTGCCAGCAGTTTAGTGGGTACCACAGATATGCAGTATTTT. It is translated as CASSLVGTTDMQYF.

This clonotype was picked up a small number of times. The J gene is TRBJ2-2, the V gene TRBV20-1, with TRBD2 matching 7 bases. Trimming cost V 6 bases and J 5 bases; bases outside gene matches: 12. Germline loops: CDR1 DFQATT, CDR2 SNEGSKA (reference sequence). The length of the CDR3 is 15 residues. In DNA, the CDR3 is TGCAGTGCGAGTACCGGACTAGAAGGAACCGGGGAGCTGTTTTTT. Residues: CSASTGLEGTGELFF.

This clonotype was found a few times. The rearrangement uses TRBV7-2 and TRBJ2-3; TRBD2 matches 8 bases. J was trimmed by 4 bases and V by 1 base; bases with no gene match: 7. CDR1 is SGHTA, CDR2 FQGNSA, per germline. CDR3 length: 16 amino acids. The CDR3 spells CASSLGIGTSADTQYF. The CDR3 region has the DNA TGTGCCAGCAGCTTAGGGATCGGGACTAGTGCAGATACGCAGTATTTT.

The V and J genes are TRBV4-3 and TRBJ2-5; 9 nucleotides align to TRBD2. The ends lost 0 bases at V and 2 bases at J; junction bases unmatched: 7. CDR1 is LGHNA, CDR2 YSLEER, per germline. The CDR3 spans 17 residues. The CDR3 sequence: CASSQDWRGGWQETQYF. In DNA form, the CDR3 reads TGCGCCAGCAGCCAAGATTGGCGGGGGGGGTGGCAAGAGACCCAGTACTTC.

This chain connects TRBV5-5 to TRBJ1-4; D may be TRBD1 (6 bases). This CDR3 is 16 amino acids long. The ends were cut back, 4 bases at V and 7 bases at J, with 20 bases in the middle. Germline CDR1 is SGHKS and CDR2 is YYEKEE (reference sequence). The DNA for the CDR3 is TGTGCCAGCAGCATATTACTTCCGGGACATACTGAAAAACTGTTTTTT. It translates to CASSILLPGHTEKLFF. The full variable domain, in which reference TRBV5-5 and TRBJ1-4 provide the parts outside the CDR3, is DAGVTQSPTHLIKTRGQQVTLRCSPISGHKSVSWYQQVLGQGPQFIFQYYEKEERGRGNFPDRFSARQFPNYSSELNVNALLLGDSALYLCASSILLPGHTEKLFFGSGTQLSVL.

This clonotype came up many times. The CDR3: CSVEEALPGETQYF. The CDR3 DNA follows: TGCAGCGTTGAAGAGGCTCTGCCGGGGGAGACCCAGTACTTC. The rearrangement joins TRBV29-1 to TRBJ2-5, with D perhaps matching TRBD2 (5 bases). Trimming cost V 0 bases and J 5 bases, with 13 bases left between them. CDR1 SQVTM and CDR2 ANQGSEA come from the germline V gene. The CDR3 totals 14 residues.